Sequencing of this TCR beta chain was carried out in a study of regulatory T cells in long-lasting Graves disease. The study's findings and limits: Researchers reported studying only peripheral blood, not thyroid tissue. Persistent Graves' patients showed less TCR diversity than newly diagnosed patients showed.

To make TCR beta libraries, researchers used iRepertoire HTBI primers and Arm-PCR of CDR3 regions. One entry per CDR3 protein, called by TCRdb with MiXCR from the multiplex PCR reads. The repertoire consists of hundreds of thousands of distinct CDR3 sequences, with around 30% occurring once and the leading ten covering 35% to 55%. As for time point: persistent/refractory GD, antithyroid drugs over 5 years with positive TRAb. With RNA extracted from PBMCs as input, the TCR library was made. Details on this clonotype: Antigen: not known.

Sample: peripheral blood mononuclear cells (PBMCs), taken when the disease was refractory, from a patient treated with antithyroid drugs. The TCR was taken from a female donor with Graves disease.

The CDR3 DNA reads TGCGCCAGCAGCCAAGATCGACGAAGCCAAGAGACCCAGTACTTC. Translating gives CASSQDRRSQETQYF. This chain connects TRBV4-1 to TRBJ2-5; D remains unclear. Germline CDR1 MGHRA, CDR2 YSYEKL. CDR3 length: 15 amino acids. V was clipped by 0 bases and J by 1 base, with 9 bases between them.